In this sample, the clone carrying this T cell receptor (beta chain) turned up a few times. No antigen is known for it. The record originates from a study of T-cell memory formation after mild COVID-19. CDR3 length equals 17 residues. The V end lost 0 bases, the J end lost 4 bases, and 18 bases lay between the germline ends. The germline CDR1 and CDR2 sequences are LNHNV and YYDKDF (reference sequence). Study observations and caveats: CD4+ contracting clones were found mainly in CM and EM, and CD8+ ones in EMRA. Specificity for SARS-CoV-2 was not confirmed among the second-wave clones peaking on day 37. Cross-reactive memory apparently joined, as some responding clones appeared in pre-infection memory.

It was 5'RACE with constant-segment primers that produced the TCR alpha and TCR beta cDNA libraries, which carried sample barcodes and UMIs. TCRdb re-called the 5' RACE reads through MiXCR, storing one row per CDR3 protein. The sample includes about 250,000 distinct CDR3 sequences, about a sixth of them seen just once. The rearrangement joins TRBV15 to TRBJ1-2; weak D call: TRBD1 (6 bases). The sequencing input was PBMCs or a T cell subset sorted from them (not recorded which). This receptor was identified in a man between 18 and 29 years old who had mild COVID-19 (a few samples of this study predate the infection). Cell type and time point are not known. CDR3 DNA: TGTGCCACCAGCAGAGATCGCCTCACGGGGGCCAGCTATGGCTACACCTTC. As protein: CATSRDRLTGASYGYTF.